The entry below gives a single TCR beta chain sequence along with its context. An end of the junction differs from the germline gene, which may be a read error. The sample comes from a study of graft-versus-host responses after intestinal transplantation. General study points: The authors found GvH clones in recipient marrow, some appearing first in ileum or blood. An association linked early post-transplant HvG declines with peak circulating GvH clone levels.

Sorted cells were CFSE-low CD3+CD4+ or CD3+CD8+ proliferating responders. Data came from immunoSEQ multiplex PCR; TCRdb stores just in-frame clones and leaves some out. The sample includes thousands of clones, approximately 30% of them seen just once. Per the germline V gene, CDR1 is MRHNA and CDR2 is SNTAGT. The CDR3 contains 16 residues. The rearrangement joins TRBV6-4 to TRBJ1-5, with D possibly matching TRBD1 (5 bases). This receptor was taken from a human patient who received an intestinal transplant. The input for sequencing was alloreactive CD4+ T cells from a mixed lymphocyte reaction culture, taken before intestinal transplant. Subset: CFSE-low proliferating T cells sorted from roughly six-day pre-transplant mixed lymphocyte reaction (GvH or HvG direction). The CDR3: CASSDSSGGRNRPQHF. CDR3 bases: TGTGCCAGCAGTGACTCTTCCGGGGGTCGCAATCGGCCCCAGCATTTT.